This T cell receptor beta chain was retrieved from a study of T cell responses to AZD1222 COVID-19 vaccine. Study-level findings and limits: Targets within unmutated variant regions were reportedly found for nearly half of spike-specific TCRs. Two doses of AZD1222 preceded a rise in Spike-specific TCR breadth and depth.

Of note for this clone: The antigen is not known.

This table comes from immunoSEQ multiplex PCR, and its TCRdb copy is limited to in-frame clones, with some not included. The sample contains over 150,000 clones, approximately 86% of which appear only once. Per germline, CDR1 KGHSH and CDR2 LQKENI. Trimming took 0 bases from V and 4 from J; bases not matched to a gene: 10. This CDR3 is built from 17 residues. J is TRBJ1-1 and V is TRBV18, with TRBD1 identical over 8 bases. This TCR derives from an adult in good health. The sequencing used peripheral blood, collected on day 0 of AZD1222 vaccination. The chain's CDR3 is CASSPPLLQGVGTEAFF. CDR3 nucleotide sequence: TGTGCCAGCTCACCACCGCTTCTACAGGGGGTAGGCACTGAAGCTTTCTTT.